This T cell receptor (beta chain) was identified in a study of cytomegalovirus exposure and HLA in healthy donors (dated by TCRdb to the late 2010s). The study in broad terms: In an earlier analysis of about 560 of the donors, 276 Gb of sequence data and approximately 120 million unique TCR beta sequences from about 179 million T cells were reported. Of the approximately 400 genotyped donors, roughly 76% were placed in the genetic ancestry cluster associated with self-reported Caucasian donors. The study aimed to test whether cataloging public T cell receptors could reveal signatures of past pathogen exposure. Rather than using new phenotypic data, the later analysis identified candidate immune exposures from TCR beta sequences and from how often those sequences occurred across donors. All discovery cohort repertoires had been generated using a single sequencing platform. To predict cytomegalovirus infection status, the study combined high-throughput TCR immunosequencing, statistical association of individual TCRs with disease status, and machine learning. The number of typed donors differed by locus: about 629-640 for A, B, C, DRB1 and DQB1; 522 for DQA1; 600 to 610 for DPA1; and roughly 470 for DPB1. Among over 350 genotyped donors of the cohort, an average of roughly 240,000 unique TCR beta nucleotide sequences were sequenced per donor, roughly 20% of them non-productive. Because of strong linkage in the cohort, roughly five DR-DQ haplotypes were treated as single units for association and clustering. In addition to the first cohort of 666 subjects, a separate validation cohort of about 120 different subjects was used. A later genetic analysis used genome-wide SNP genotypes for about three fifths of the 666 donors, treating that subset as a discovery cohort. HLA typing included class I and class II loci at four-digit resolution. In a later analysis, previously published TCR beta repertoires from hundreds of donors were re-analyzed and high-resolution HLA genotyping was added so that TCR occurrence patterns could be studied. Donor age, sex, ethnicity and CMV serostatus were compiled together with the repertoire data. Using immunosequencing, the study profiled T cell repertoires from around 670 subjects and related those repertoires to cytomegalovirus serostatus. An early release that covered approximately 600 HLA-typed donors contained approximately 300 gigabases of sequencing data and tens of millions of unique TCR sequences. To decide whether each TCR beta V gene segment behaved as functional or pseudogenic, an earlier analysis of approximately 620 of the donors relied on high-throughput TCR beta sequencing.

Findings and caveats that apply to the study as a whole: In both the original and validation cohorts, the classifier was reported to diagnose cytomegalovirus status with high specificity and sensitivity. Roughly uniform sequencing depth across donors was assumed in presence/absence analyses, although this assumption may not hold. When HLA alleles, especially DR and DQ, strongly co-occurred, TCR associations were difficult to assign to individual alleles. A later analysis reported that several top co-occurrence clusters appeared linked to parvovirus B19, influenza, CMV and Epstein-Barr virus. Because HLA typing was unavailable for some donors at each locus, only the typed subset was used in association tests. A total of fewer than 200 TCR beta chains were listed by the study as associated with cytomegalovirus. A cluster of highly shared sequence variants was judged likely to be a technical artifact of the sequencing pipeline. In an earlier analysis of about 550 of the donors, most TCR beta V segments were observed in productive rearrangements about 90% or about 30% of the time, broadly matching IMGT annotations. The authors suggested that the approach could potentially be extended to other disease states and immunological phenotypes. According to a later analysis, most CMV-associated TCR beta chains appeared to be HLA-restricted, and the HLA associations seemed to be driven largely by CMV exposure. A later genetic analysis reported fewer N-insertions in productive TCRs among donors in an Asian-associated ancestry cluster than the 666-donor mean. Linkage disequilibrium might explain the correlated functional status among segregating V segments, but an unknown experimental factor could not be excluded. A further reported finding was that TCR beta sequences accurately predicted the HLA-A and HLA-B alleles for most subjects in the first cohort. An association between a missense DCLRE1C variant and V-gene and J-gene trimming of TCR beta chains was found in a later genetic analysis and replicated in an independent cohort. Three of the identified cytomegalovirus-associated TCR beta chains were confirmed in vitro to be specific for cytomegalovirus antigens. Specific HLA alleles were associated with 16,951 TCR beta sequences at a false discovery rate of 0.05 in a later analysis. This cohort had only TCR beta chains sequenced, and the lack of alpha or paired-chain data limited which features could be detected. In a later analysis, HLA-associated TCR beta chains showed more clonal expansion and lower generation probabilities than non-associated chains that were equally common. In a later analysis, TCR association rates were found to vary across HLA loci, with the most associated TCRs seen for DRB1 alleles and the fewest for HLA-C alleles. CMV serostatus was the only immune exposure information available for the cohort. Around 16 rarely observed V segments, including chromosome 9 orphons, were excluded from the earlier analysis of 550 to 700 of the donors because counts were too low. Most TCR sequences were seen in very few donors, while some public TCRs were found in many individuals.

Preparation of the library involved the immunoSEQ multiplex PCR assay. A mixture of 60 forward primers for TCR Vbeta segments and 13 reverse primers for TCR Jbeta segments was used in the multiplex PCR. The CDR3 region of rearranged TCR beta genes was amplified from genomic DNA by a multiplex PCR assay. The amplified TCR beta libraries were sequenced on the Illumina HiSeq System as 87-base-pair reads. Regarding the original processing steps: A later analysis counted tens of millions of unique TCR beta chains across the 650 to 800 repertoires, and 10 million to 12 million of these chains were shared by at least two donors. To remove PCR and sequencing errors, raw reads were error-corrected and collapsed into unique sequences using a nearest-neighbor algorithm that merged closely related sequences. V, D and J gene segments were assigned by aligning CDR3 sequences to IMGT reference sequences. For a sequence to be retained, at least a six-nucleotide match to both a V gene segment and a J gene segment was required. A rearrangement counted as productive if the CDR3 had no stop codons and remained in frame with V and J, and every other rearrangement counted as non-productive. Following IMGT convention, CDR3 was defined as the stretch from the second conserved V-encoded cysteine up to the conserved J-encoded phenylalanine. In an earlier analysis of 500 to 650 of the donors, sequences lacking an unambiguous match to a single V gene segment were excluded. In an earlier analysis of approximately 550 of the donors, V segments were called functional above 56.7% productive rearrangements and were called segregating when the between-donor standard deviation exceeded 5%. A statistical classification framework was built for diagnosing cytomegalovirus status from the catalog of TCR beta chain sequences. In a later analysis, TCR nucleotide sequences were compared against IMGT/GENE-DB human TR gene sequences so that V and J genes could be assigned. The TCRdist pipeline was used in a later analysis to assign CDR3 sequences and most-parsimonious VDJ recombination scenarios. In a later analysis, each TCR beta chain was defined by its CDR3 amino acid sequence together with its V-gene family, and reads without a unique V-gene family were excluded. A later analysis removed roughly 590 highly shared, low-generation-probability nucleotide sequences to deal with suspected cross-contamination and a sequencing artifact. A later analysis calculated a clonal expansion index for each public chain from normalized within-repertoire ranks of inferred template counts. In a later analysis, generation probabilities were computed with a VDJ recombination model fitted to out-of-frame rearrangements, and the resulting probabilities were checked against IGoR. A later analysis scored TCR-TCR, TCR-HLA and TCR-CMV co-occurrence with hypergeometric tests, applying a repertoire-size bias correction to TCR pairs. False discovery rates were estimated in a later analysis by permuting HLA or CMV assignments 20 times. In a later analysis, co-occurring TCRs were grouped with DBSCAN, and TCRdist sequence similarity was added when clustering was performed within HLA-allele-positive subsets. For co-occurrence clustering, repertoires with fewer than 30,000 or more than 120,000 public chains were excluded, along with 5 or 6 repertoires with anomalous nucleotide sharing. What TCRdb holds here is the immuneACCESS table cut down to in-frame rearrangements. Part of the clones is not present; checked against another copy, under half of the missing clones reflect an unresolved V gene, and the others are unexplained. The V and J calls and the clone size are those of that table, but D and trimming were determined from the DNA. Recorded for this sample are fewer than 100,000 clones; roughly 80% of them occurred a single time. 6.5% to 9% of the sample belongs to the ten largest clones.

In total, about 650 healthy bone marrow donors made up the cohort. All cohort members were sampled while nominally healthy, although unrecorded immune exposures were likely present. The donor was CMV seropositive and was included in the group of 290 or so seropositive cohort members. A peripheral blood sample was provided by each donor, and peripheral blood mononuclear cells were used for TCR beta sequencing. The Qiagen DNeasy Blood Extraction Kit was used to extract genomic DNA from the blood cell samples. As regards this clone: There is no known antigen for this receptor. No base quality values were provided; no much bigger clone lies one nucleotide off.

Sequencing was performed on PBMCs. This sequence originates from a man in his forties or fifties in good health and CMV-seropositive.

The CDR3 reads as follows: CASSSGQIYNEQFF. The sequence in DNA is TGTGCCAGCAGCTCCGGACAGATCTACAATGAGCAGTTCTTC. The V and J genes are TRBV7-6 and TRBJ2-1, and perhaps TRBD1 as D gene, on 6 matching bases. The germline V gene encodes CDR1 SGHVS and CDR2 FNYEAQ. V and J are truncated by 4 bases and 3 bases respectively, leaving an intervening sequence of 10 bases. Including cysteine and phenylalanine, the CDR3 has 14 amino acids. Kept here is only the CDR3 DNA, which spans 42 bases and is read in frame from base 1.